This TCR beta chain emerged from a study of T cells in Graves' hyperthyroidism and ophthalmopathy. The CDR3 regions of TCR beta were amplified from RNA transcripts. A first-round RT-PCR of the TCR CDR3 used the HTBI primer set. TCRdb recomputed calls from the multiplex PCR reads with MiXCR, one row per CDR3 protein. The sample lists over 300,000 distinct CDR3 sequences; roughly an eighth were seen once. This clonotype occurred many times. The germline V and J ends were trimmed by 8 bases and 1 base, with 11 bases remaining between them. Looked up from germline, CDR1 is SNHLY and CDR2 is FYNNEI. The length of the CDR3 is 14 residues.

Sequencing input: blood. The rearrangement links TRBV2 to TRBJ2-2, with D perhaps TRBD1 or TRBD2 (5 bases each). The clonotype comes from a woman between 40 and 50 years old with Graves' ophthalmopathy. CDR3 residues: CASGSGGNTGELFF. As DNA, the CDR3 is TGTGCCAGCGGCAGTGGGGGGAACACCGGGGAGCTGTTTTTT.